This TCR beta chain was obtained from a study of graft-versus-host responses after intestinal transplantation. Measured with immunoSEQ multiplex PCR; TCRdb has only the in-frame clones, and not every one. The sample carries roughly 56,000 clones, approximately 90% recorded once. V dropped 0 bases and J dropped 9 bases, with 9 bases sitting between them. CDR1 and CDR2 from the germline V gene are SGHNT and YENEEA. CDR3 size: 13 residues. The source of this sequence is a human patient who received an intestinal transplant, so some T cells may come from the graft donor. The input for sequencing was PBMCs, taken around 120 days after intestinal transplantation. This chain connects TRBV11-3 to TRBJ2-1; D unresolved. The CDR3 bases are TGTGCCAGCAGCTTAGATGAAAGGTCTGAGCAGTTCTTC. Residues: CASSLDERSEQFF.